These 6 T cell receptor beta chains were sequenced from one sample in a study of cytomegalovirus exposure and HLA in healthy donors. PCR amplification relied on 60 Vbeta primers (plus 13 Jbeta primers). Some clones are missing from TCRdb's copy, which holds only in-frame ones; the method was immunoSEQ multiplex PCR. The sample carries fewer than 250,000 clones, roughly 88% recorded once. The specimen sequenced was PBMCs. Source of these receptors: a boy aged 2-9 years in good health and CMV-seronegative.

V gene TRBV19 combines with J gene TRBJ1-4; 8 nucleotides match TRBD1. Losses at the gene ends were 5 bases for V and 3 bases for J; bases not matched to a gene: 14. CDR1 is LNHDA and CDR2 is SQIVND in the germline V gene (reference sequence). The CDR3 extends over 18 amino acids. The CDR3 coding sequence is TGTGCCAGTAGTTCCGACAGGGGTGGCCCTCCGTCTAATGAAAAACTGTTTTTT. It encodes CASSSDRGGPPSNEKLFF.

The rearrangement uses TRBV21-1 and TRBJ2-7; TRBD1, as called in the table, went unchecked against the DNA. TRBV21-1 is marked as a pseudogene. CDR3 length: 14 residues. The CDR3 DNA follows: TGTGCCAGCAGCGGTCGGGACAAGTACTACGAGCAGTACTTC. Its translation is CASSGRDKYYEQYF.

The J gene is TRBJ2-1, the V gene TRBV6-5; D may be TRBD2 (6 bases). The V gene lost 3 bases and the J gene lost 10 bases, with 10 bases spanning the gap. Germline values: CDR1 MNHEY, CDR2 SVGAGI. The CDR3 has 12 residues. The CDR3: CASSYVAGEQFF. In nucleotides, the CDR3 is TGTGCCAGCAGTTATGTGGCGGGGGAGCAGTTCTTC.

The chain recombines TRBV23-1 with TRBJ2-1; 7 bases map to TRBD2. TRBV23-1 qualifies as an ORF whose function is uncertain. V dropped 9 bases and J dropped 10; count of bases not matched to a gene: 9. The CDR3 extends over 12 amino acids. The CDR3 DNA is TGCGCCAGTAGCCGATGGGGAGGGGAGCAGTTCTTC. As protein: CASSRWGGEQFF.

This clone was found a few times. This chain connects TRBV6-6 to TRBJ2-7, with 9 bases identical to TRBD1. The V gene end was trimmed by 6 bases and the J gene end by 0 bases; junction bases not matched to a gene: 6. Germline V lookup: CDR1 MNHNY, CDR2 SVGAGI (reference sequence). The CDR3 totals 15 residues. The CDR3 spells CASRFGTGSSYEQYF. CDR3 coding DNA: TGTGCCAGCAGATTCGGGACAGGGAGCTCCTACGAGCAGTACTTC.

The rearrangement joins TRBV27 to TRBJ1-1; D not certain. The germline gives CDR1 MNHEY, CDR2 SMNVEV (reference sequence). The CDR3 covers 16 residues. V was trimmed by 5 bases and J by 1 base, leaving 17 bases between them. DNA of the CDR3: TGTGCCAGCAGTCCCATTGGGGAGTGTGGGAACACTGAAGCTTTCTTT. It encodes CASSPIGECGNTEAFF.